This T cell receptor (beta chain) is from a study of blood T cell repertoires in COVID-19 (dated by TCRdb to between 2020 and 2021). About the full investigation: The collaborator samples originated in the United States, Italy and Spain and spanned the acute and convalescent phases of COVID-19. The sample metadata nearly always contained a de-identified subject ID, COVID-19 status, age in years and sex. HLA class I and class II types, where available, came from metadata supplied by the sample provider rather than from assay-based typing. The material from the prospective study consisted of cDNA or gDNA derived from T cells, B-cell-depleted T cells, or PBMCs. Deeply sampled blood TCRbeta repertoires from subjects exposed to, actively infected with, or recovered from COVID-19 were included in the dataset. The repertoires were released in a freely available public database meant as a resource for research on the immune response to SARS-CoV-2. The samples were drawn from the first 160 participants of the ongoing ImmuneRACE study and from 1,200 or so subjects provided by 6 global collaborators. Beyond this particular receptor, the publication reports: The quantity of clinical and demographic metadata differed by source and by participant and was supplied without curation.

The immunoSEQ Assay, a bias-controlled multiplex PCR, was used to amplify TCRbeta CDR3 regions from genomic DNA. As for the authors' bioinformatics: Nucleated cell counts per sample were estimated from amplification of reference gene primers within the assay. To quantify the absolute abundance of each unique TCRbeta CDR3 rearrangement, sequence reads were collapsed and filtered. For each sample, productive Simpson clonality was calculated as the square root of Simpson's diversity index over productive rearrangements. Not all clones reach the TCRdb copy of this immuneACCESS table, which keeps in-frame sequences only. Checked studies attribute under half of the gap to unresolved V genes and leave the rest unexplained. V, J and clone size derive from that table, while D and trimming were established from the DNA sequence. This sample gives fewer than 180,000 clones in total; approximately 83% of them show up just once. The biggest ten clones account for around 3.3% of the sample.

Whole blood was collected in K2EDTA tubes by collaborating institutions according to the institutions' own protocols. For TCRbeta analysis, collaborators shipped samples in one of three forms: frozen whole blood, isolated PBMCs, or DNA extracted from either of those sample types. This clone has just one count. This receptor's antigen is unknown. No much larger clone exists at a distance of one base, and base qualities are not known. This clonotype originated in a man aged 70-80 years with acute or convalescent COVID-19. Sequencing was done on a sample of peripheral blood.

The nucleotides are TGTGCCAGTAGTCCATCCGGACAGAGCACAGATACGCAGTATTTT. It translates to CASSPSGQSTDTQYF. The chain is assembled from TRBV19 and TRBJ2-3; D gene: possibly TRBD1, on 6 matching bases. Sequences LNHDA (CDR1) and SQIVND (CDR2) are obtained from the germline V gene (reference sequence). The CDR3 has 15 amino acids, counting the end cysteine and phenylalanine. Of all the DNA, just the CDR3 is kept, 45 bases in frame from base 1. Between the V and J ends, shortened by 5 bases and 0 bases respectively, the junction contains 12 bases.